This T cell receptor beta chain was sequenced for a study of blood T cell repertoires in COVID-19. Study-level background: Acute-phase and convalescent COVID-19 samples originated in the United States, Italy and Spain. T cells, B-cell-depleted T cells, or PBMCs supplied cDNA or gDNA.

V shed 0 bases and J 5 bases; nucleotides not matched to a gene: 3. Germline V lookup: CDR1 LGHDT, CDR2 YNNKEL (reference sequence). The CDR3 has 14 residues. Source study methods: Cell counts per sample came from amplifying reference gene primers. Generated by immunoSEQ multiplex PCR, the TCRdb table keeps only in-frame clones and is missing some. V and J calls and clone size follow that table, whereas D and trimming were derived from the DNA. This table holds under 250,000 clones, around 88% found once. The chain uses TRBV3-1 (or the pseudogene TRBV3-2) and TRBJ1-2, with 7 bases aligning to TRBD1. Sequences were obtained from peripheral blood. This sequence originates from an older man with acute or convalescent COVID-19. The CDR3 spells CASSQDDRVYGYTF. The CDR3 DNA is TGTGCCAGCAGCCAAGATGACAGGGTGTATGGCTACACCTTC.